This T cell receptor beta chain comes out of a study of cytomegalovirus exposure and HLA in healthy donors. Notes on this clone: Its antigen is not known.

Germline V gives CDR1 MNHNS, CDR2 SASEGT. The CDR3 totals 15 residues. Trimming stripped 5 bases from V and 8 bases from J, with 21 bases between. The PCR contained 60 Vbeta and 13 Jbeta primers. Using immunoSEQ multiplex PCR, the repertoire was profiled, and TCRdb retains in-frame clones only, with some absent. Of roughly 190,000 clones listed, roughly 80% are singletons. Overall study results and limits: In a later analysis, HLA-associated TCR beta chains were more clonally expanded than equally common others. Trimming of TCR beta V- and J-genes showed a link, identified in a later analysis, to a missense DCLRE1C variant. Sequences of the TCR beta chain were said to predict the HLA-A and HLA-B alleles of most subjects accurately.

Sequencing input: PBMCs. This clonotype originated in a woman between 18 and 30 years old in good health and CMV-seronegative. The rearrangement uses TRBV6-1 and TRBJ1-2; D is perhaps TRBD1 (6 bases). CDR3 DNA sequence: TGTGCCAGCAGTCTTGGGTGGGGGCAGGGATCGGGCTACACCTTC. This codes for CASSLGWGQGSGYTF.